This T cell receptor beta chain was found in a study of blood T cell repertoires in COVID-19. Study-level background: Samples representing acute and convalescent COVID-19 were sourced from the United States, Italy and Spain. T cells, B-cell-depleted T cells, or PBMCs provided the cDNA or gDNA that served as material.

Germline lookup yields CDR1 MNHNY and CDR2 SVGAGI (reference sequence). This CDR3 spans 18 amino acids. The V and J ends lost 5 bases and 0 bases, in that order; junction bases with no gene match: 8. Original data processing: Reference gene primer amplification gave estimated nucleated cell counts. Clones were sequenced by immunoSEQ multiplex PCR, and TCRdb holds only the in-frame ones, with some missing. V and J calls and clone size are given by that table; D and trimming were obtained from the DNA. The sample contains around 100,000 clones, about 85% of which appear only once. The chain couples TRBV6-6 to TRBJ1-5; TRBD1 matches at 12 bases. The sequence was obtained from a man aged 35 to 55 with acute or convalescent COVID-19. Sample: peripheral blood. The CDR3 is CASSLRDRGRISNQPQHF. The CDR3 region has the DNA TGTGCCAGCAGTCTCCGGGACAGGGGGCGAATTAGCAATCAGCCCCAGCATTTT.